This T cell receptor (beta chain) was sequenced for a study of T cell responses to AZD1222 COVID-19 vaccine. The ends were cut back, 6 bases at V and 8 bases at J, with 10 bases in the middle. CDR3 length: 11 amino acids. The germline CDR1 and CDR2 sequences are MDHEN and SYDVKM. Method: immunoSEQ multiplex PCR; TCRdb's copy keeps in-frame clones and lacks some. The table lists approximately 77,000 clones, approximately 83% of them singletons. The V gene is TRBV28, the J gene TRBJ1-2; no reliable D call. The specimen was peripheral blood, collected 28 days after the second AZD1222 dose. The TCR originated in an adult who received the AZD1222 COVID-19 vaccine. CDR3: CASRATRGYTF. The CDR3, as DNA: TGTGCCAGCAGGGCTACGAGGGGCTACACCTTC.